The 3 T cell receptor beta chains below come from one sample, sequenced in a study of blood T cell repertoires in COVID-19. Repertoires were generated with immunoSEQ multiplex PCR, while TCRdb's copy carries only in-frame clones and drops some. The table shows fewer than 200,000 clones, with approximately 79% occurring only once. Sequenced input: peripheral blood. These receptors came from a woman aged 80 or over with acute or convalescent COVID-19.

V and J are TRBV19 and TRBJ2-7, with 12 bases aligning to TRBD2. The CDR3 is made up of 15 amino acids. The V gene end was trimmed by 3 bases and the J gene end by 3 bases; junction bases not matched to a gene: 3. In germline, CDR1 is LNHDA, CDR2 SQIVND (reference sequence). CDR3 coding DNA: TGTGCCAGTAGTATGGAGACTAGCGGGAGCTACGAGCAGTACTTC. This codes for CASSMETSGSYEQYF.

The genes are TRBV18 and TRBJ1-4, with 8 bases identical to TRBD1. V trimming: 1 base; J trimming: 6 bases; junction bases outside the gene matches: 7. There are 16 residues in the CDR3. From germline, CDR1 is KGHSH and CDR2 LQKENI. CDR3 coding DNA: TGTGCCAGCTCACCACTCCGGGACAGGCGACATGAAAAACTGTTTTTT. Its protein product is CASSPLRDRRHEKLFF.

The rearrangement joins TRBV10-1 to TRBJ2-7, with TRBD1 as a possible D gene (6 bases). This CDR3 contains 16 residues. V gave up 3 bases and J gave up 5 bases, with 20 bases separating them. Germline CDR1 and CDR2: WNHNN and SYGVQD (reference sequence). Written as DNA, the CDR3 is TGCGCCAGCAGTGATTCAGGGGCGGCTAGTCACCACGAGCAGTACTTC. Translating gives CASSDSGAASHHEQYF.